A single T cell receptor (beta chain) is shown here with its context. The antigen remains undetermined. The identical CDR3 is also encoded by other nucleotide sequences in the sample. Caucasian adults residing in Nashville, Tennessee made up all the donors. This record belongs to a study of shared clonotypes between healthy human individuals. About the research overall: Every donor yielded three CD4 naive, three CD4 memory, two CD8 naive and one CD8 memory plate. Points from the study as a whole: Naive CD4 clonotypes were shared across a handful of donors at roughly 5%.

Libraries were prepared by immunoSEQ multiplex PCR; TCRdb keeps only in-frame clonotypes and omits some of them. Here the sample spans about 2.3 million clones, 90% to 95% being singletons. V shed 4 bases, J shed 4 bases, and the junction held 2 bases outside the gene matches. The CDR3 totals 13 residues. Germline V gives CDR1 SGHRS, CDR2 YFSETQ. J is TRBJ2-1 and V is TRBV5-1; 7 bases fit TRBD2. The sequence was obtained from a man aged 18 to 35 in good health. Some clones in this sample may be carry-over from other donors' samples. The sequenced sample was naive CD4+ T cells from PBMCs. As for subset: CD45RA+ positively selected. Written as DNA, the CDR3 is TGCGCCAGCAGCCCCGGGGGGTACAATGAGCAGTTCTTC. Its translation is CASSPGGYNEQFF. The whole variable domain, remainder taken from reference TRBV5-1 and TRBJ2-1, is KAGVTQTPRYLIKTRGQQVTLSCSPISGHRSVSWYQQTPGQGLQFLFEYFSETQRNKGNFPGRFSGRQFSNSRSEMNVSTLELGDSALYLCASSPGGYNEQFFGPGTRLTVL.